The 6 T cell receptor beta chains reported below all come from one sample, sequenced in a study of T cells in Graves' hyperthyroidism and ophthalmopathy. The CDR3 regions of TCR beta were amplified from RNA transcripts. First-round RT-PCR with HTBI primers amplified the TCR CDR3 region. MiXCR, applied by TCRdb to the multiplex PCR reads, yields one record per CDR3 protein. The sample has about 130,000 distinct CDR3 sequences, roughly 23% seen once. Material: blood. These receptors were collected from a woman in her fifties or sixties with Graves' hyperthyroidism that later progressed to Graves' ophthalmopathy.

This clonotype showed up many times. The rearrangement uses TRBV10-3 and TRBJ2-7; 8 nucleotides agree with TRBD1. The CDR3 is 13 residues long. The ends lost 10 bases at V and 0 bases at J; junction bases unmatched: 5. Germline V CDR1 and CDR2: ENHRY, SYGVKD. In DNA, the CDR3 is TGTGCCACAATACAGGGGGGCTCCTACGAGCAGTACTTC. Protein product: CATIQGGSYEQYF.

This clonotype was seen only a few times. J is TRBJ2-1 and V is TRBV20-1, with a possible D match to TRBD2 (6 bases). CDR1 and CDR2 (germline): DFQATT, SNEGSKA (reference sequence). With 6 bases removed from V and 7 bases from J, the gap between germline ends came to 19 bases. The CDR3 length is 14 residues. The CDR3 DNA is TGCAGTGCAGGAGGATGGGGGGATTTGAATGAGCAGTTCTTC. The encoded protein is CSAGGWGDLNEQFF.

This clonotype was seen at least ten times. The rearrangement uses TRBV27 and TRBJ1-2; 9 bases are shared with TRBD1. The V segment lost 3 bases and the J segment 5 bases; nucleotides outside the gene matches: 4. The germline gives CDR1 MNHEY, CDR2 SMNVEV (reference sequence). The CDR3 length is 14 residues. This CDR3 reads CASSFRTGEYGYTF. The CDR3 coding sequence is TGTGCCAGCAGTTTTCGGACAGGGGAATATGGCTACACCTTC.

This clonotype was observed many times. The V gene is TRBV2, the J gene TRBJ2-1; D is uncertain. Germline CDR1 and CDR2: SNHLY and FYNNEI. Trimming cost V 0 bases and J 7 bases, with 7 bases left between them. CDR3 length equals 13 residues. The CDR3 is CASSEALLNEQFF. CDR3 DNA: TGTGCCAGCAGTGAAGCGCTGCTGAATGAGCAGTTCTTC.

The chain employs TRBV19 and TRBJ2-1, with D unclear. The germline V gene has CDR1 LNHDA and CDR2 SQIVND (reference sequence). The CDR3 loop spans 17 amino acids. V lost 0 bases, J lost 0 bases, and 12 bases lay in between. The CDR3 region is CASSIDTSLSSYNEQFF. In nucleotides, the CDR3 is TGTGCCAGTAGTATAGATACCAGCTTGAGCTCCTACAATGAGCAGTTCTTC.

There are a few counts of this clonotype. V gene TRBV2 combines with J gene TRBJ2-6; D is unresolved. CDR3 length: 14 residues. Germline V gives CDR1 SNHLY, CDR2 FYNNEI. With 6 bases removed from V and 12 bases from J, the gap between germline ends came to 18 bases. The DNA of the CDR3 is TGTGCCAGCAGAGGGTACGGGCAGTTTGGCGTCCTGACTTTC. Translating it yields CASRGYGQFGVLTF.